These T cell receptor beta chains were read from a single sample in a study of blood T cells in healthy people across ages. One entry per CDR3 protein, called by TCRdb with MiXCR from the 5' RACE reads. The sample has approximately 850,000 distinct CDR3 sequences, under 45% seen once; the top ten hold under 20%. The sequenced sample consisted of blood. Receptors were obtained from a man between 60 and 70 years old in good health. Each CDR3 is given with its conserved first and last residue. The D gene is left open where the match is weak. Where a row states a size, it is once, few, many or the class of an expanded clone; other rows omit it.

>TRBJ1-5|TRBV2|-|TRBD1
CASRGTGGGGPQHF
TGTGCCAGCAGAGGGACAGGGGGCGGTGGGCCCCAGCATTTT
>TRBJ1-6|TRBV20-1|-|-
CSASEDGGHSPLHF
TGCAGTGCTAGTGAGGATGGGGGCCATTCACCCCTCCACTTT
>TRBJ2-3|TRBV7-2|-|TRBD1
CASSQQGVSTDTQYF
TGTGCCAGCAGCCAACAGGGGGTTAGCACAGATACGCAGTATTTT
>TRBJ2-5|TRBV7-9|-|TRBD2
CASSNVRTSGQETQYF
TGTGCCAGCAGCAATGTAAGGACTAGCGGCCAAGAGACCCAGTACTTC
>TRBJ1-2|TRBV7-9|-|TRBD1
CASSPQGANYGYTF
TGTGCCAGCAGCCCTCAGGGGGCGAACTATGGCTACACCTTC
>TRBJ2-1|TRBV7-9|-|-
CASSPRSVETQFF
TGTGCCAGCAGCCCAAGGAGCGTCGAGACCCAGTTCTTC
>TRBJ2-7|TRBV28|few|TRBD1
CASTSPGQGGYEQYF
TGTGCCAGCACCTCCCCAGGACAGGGGGGTTACGAGCAGTACTTC
>TRBJ1-2|TRBV6-5|-|-
CASKTGGGGYTF
TGTGCCAGCAAAACGGGAGGTGGTGGCTACACCTTC
>TRBJ2-7|TRBV25-1|many|-
CAAGRGYEQYF
TGTGCCGCGGGTAGGGGGTACGAGCAGTACTTC
>TRBJ2-1|TRBV5-1|once|TRBD2
CASSLTLAGYNERFF
TGCGCCAGCAGCTTGACGTTAGCGGGCTACAATGAGCGGTTCTTC
>TRBJ1-5|TRBV20-1|-|TRBD1
CSASPLGTGEGQPQHF
TGCAGTGCTAGTCCCTTGGGCACAGGGGAAGGACAGCCCCAGCATTTT
>TRBJ2-1|TRBV5-1|-|TRBD2
CASSISGGATYNEQFF
TGCGCCAGCAGCATTAGCGGGGGGGCTACCTACAATGAGCAGTTCTTC
>TRBJ2-3|TRBV4-3|few|TRBD2
CASSQETSGGDTQYF
TGCGCCAGCAGCCAAGAAACTAGCGGGGGGGATACGCAGTATTTT
>TRBJ2-1|TRBV7-2|-|TRBD2
CASSPRLAGASSYNEQFF
TGTGCCAGCAGCCCTCGACTAGCGGGGGCGAGCTCCTACAATGAGCAGTTCTTC
>TRBJ2-1|TRBV4-3|-|TRBD2
CASSQEVGLAGSYNEQFF
TGCGCCAGCAGCCAAGAGGTCGGGCTAGCGGGGTCTTACAATGAGCAGTTCTTC
>TRBJ2-7|TRBV20-1|few|-
CSASLSRKGNEQYF
TGCAGTGCTAGTTTGAGCAGAAAGGGCAACGAGCAGTACTTC
>TRBJ2-7|TRBV15|-|-
CATSREGHPYEQYF
TGTGCCACCAGCAGAGAGGGCCACCCCTACGAGCAGTACTTC
>TRBJ2-5|TRBV9|-|-
CASSGGWGLETQYF
TGTGCCAGCAGCGGAGGATGGGGGTTAGAGACCCAGTACTTC
>TRBJ1-1|TRBV11-1|-|-
CASSLEGSVTEAFF
TGTGCCAGCAGCTTAGAAGGATCGGTCACTGAAGCTTTCTTT
>TRBJ1-5|TRBV5-1|-|-
CASSLESGFGQPQHF
TGCGCCAGCAGCTTGGAGTCAGGGTTCGGACAGCCCCAGCATTTT
>TRBJ2-5|TRBV20-1|-|TRBD2
CSASGLAGVSETQYF
TGCAGTGCTTCCGGACTAGCGGGGGTCTCGGAGACCCAGTACTTC
>TRBJ2-3|TRBV20-1|-|TRBD2
CSAYELAGAYTDTQYF
TGCAGTGCTTATGAACTAGCGGGGGCCTACACAGATACGCAGTATTTT
>TRBJ1-5|TRBV6-2/TRBV6-3|-|-
CASSQRWTAIYSNQPQHF
TGTGCCAGCAGTCAGCGGTGGACCGCGATTTATAGCAATCAGCCCCAGCATTTT
>TRBJ2-7|TRBV4-1|-|TRBD2
CASSQRPGGGEQYF
TGCGCCAGCAGCCAAAGGCCGGGGGGAGGTGAGCAGTACTTC
>TRBJ2-7|TRBV4-3|-|-
CASSQDWAETYEQYF
TGCGCCAGCAGCCAAGATTGGGCGGAAACCTACGAGCAGTACTTC
>TRBJ2-7|TRBV25-1|-|-
CAAGAYEQYF
TGTGCGGCGGGGGCGTACGAGCAGTACTTC
>TRBJ2-7|TRBV20-1|-|-
CSAKGPGRSIYEQYF
TGCAGTGCTAAAGGTCCGGGACGGAGTATTTACGAGCAGTACTTC
>TRBJ2-5|TRBV7-2|few|TRBD1
CASTPDRGETQYF
TGTGCCAGCACCCCAGACAGGGGAGAGACCCAGTACTTC
>TRBJ2-7|TRBV7-8|-|TRBD2
CASSLDGSGGIEQYF
TGTGCCAGCAGCTTAGATGGGAGCGGGGGTATTGAGCAGTACTTC
>TRBJ2-1|TRBV5-1|many|-
CASSLTGASYNEQFF
TGCGCCAGCAGCTTGACGGGGGCCTCCTACAATGAGCAGTTCTTC
>TRBJ1-1|TRBV2|-|-
CASSQVKGGEAFF
TGTGCCAGCAGTCAGGTAAAAGGCGGTGAAGCTTTCTTT
>TRBJ2-5|TRBV3-1|-|-
CASSQVPGPVQYF
TGTGCCAGCAGCCAAGTTCCAGGACCAGTGCAGTACTTC
>TRBJ2-3|TRBV11-1|once|-
CASSKMGGGTDTQYF
TGTGCCAGCAGCAAGATGGGTGGGGGCACAGATACGCAGTATTTT
>TRBJ2-3|TRBV6-2/TRBV6-3|-|-
CASSYPTSRESTDTQYF
TGTGCCAGCAGTTACCCCACTAGCAGGGAGAGCACAGATACGCAGTATTTT
>TRBJ2-5|TRBV4-1|few|-
CASSQEDNRAGTQYF
TGCGCCAGCAGCCAAGAGGATAATCGGGCGGGGACCCAGTACTTC
>TRBJ2-7|TRBV20-1|few|-
CSARGRLPSYEQYF
TGCAGTGCTAGAGGGAGATTACCTTCCTACGAGCAGTACTTC
>TRBJ2-3|TRBV5-5|-|-
CASSLEWEADTQYF
TGTGCCAGCAGCTTGGAATGGGAGGCAGATACGCAGTATTTT
>TRBJ2-7|TRBV7-9|-|TRBD1
CASSLANRGYEQYF
TGTGCCAGCAGCTTAGCGAACAGGGGCTACGAGCAGTACTTC
>TRBJ2-5|TRBV14|few|TRBD1
CASSKDRVGTQYF
TGTGCCAGCAGCAAGGACAGGGTCGGGACCCAGTACTTC
>TRBJ2-6|TRBV7-2|-|TRBD1
CASSLGTGAGANVLTF
TGTGCCAGCAGCTTGGGAACAGGGGCCGGGGCCAACGTCCTGACTTTC
>TRBJ2-7|TRBV5-5|few|TRBD1
CASSLGRDRGTVGYEQYF
TGTGCCAGCAGCTTGGGCCGGGACAGGGGAACCGTCGGCTACGAGCAGTACTTC
>TRBJ2-1|TRBV18|-|-
CASSPGSGNEQFF
TGTGCCAGCTCGCCCGGGAGCGGGAATGAGCAGTTCTTC
>TRBJ2-5|TRBV7-2|-|TRBD2
CASSLGLAGGPIETQYF
TGTGCCAGCAGCTTAGGGCTAGCGGGGGGGCCGATAGAGACCCAGTACTTC
>TRBJ1-4|TRBV6-1|-|-
CASSEQGRGSEKLFF
TGTGCCAGCAGTGAACAGGGAAGAGGAAGTGAAAAACTGTTTTTT
>TRBJ2-3|TRBV20-1|-|-
CSARRISVYTQYF
TGCAGTGCTAGAAGGATTTCGGTATATACGCAGTATTTT
>TRBJ2-7|TRBV20-1|-|-
CSALDGRSYEQYF
TGCAGTGCTTTGGACGGGCGTTCCTACGAGCAGTACTTC
>TRBJ1-2|TRBV20-1|-|-
CSAREGRGYTF
TGCAGTGCTAGAGAGGGACGTGGCTACACCTTC
>TRBJ2-2|TRBV7-2|-|TRBD2
CASSGRGYTGELFF
TGTGCCAGCAGCGGGCGGGGGTACACCGGGGAGCTGTTTTTT
>TRBJ1-1|TRBV27|-|TRBD1
CASSSIAGDSARTEAFF
TGTGCCAGCAGCTCCATAGCTGGGGACAGTGCGCGAACTGAAGCTTTCTTT
>TRBJ1-1|TRBV20-1|-|-
CSATTGRGTEAFF
TGCAGTGCTACTACAGGGAGGGGCACTGAAGCTTTCTTT
>TRBJ2-5|TRBV6-2/TRBV6-3|-|-
CASSNQETHYF
TGTGCCAGCAGTAATCAAGAGACCCACTACTTC
>TRBJ2-2|TRBV5-1|many|-
CASSLEGLQGRELFF
TGCGCCAGCAGCTTGGAAGGCTTGCAGGGCAGGGAGCTGTTTTTT
>TRBJ2-7|TRBV3-1|-|-
CASSHLDRPYEQYF
TGTGCCAGCAGCCACCTAGACCGTCCCTACGAGCAGTACTTC